The clone carrying this T cell receptor (beta chain) appeared a single time. This sample is drawn from a study of blood T cell repertoires in COVID-19. Original handling: Amplification of reference gene primers provided the estimated nucleated cell counts. TCRdb's table, derived via immunoSEQ multiplex PCR, lists solely in-frame clones and lacks some. V and J calls plus clone size are reproduced from that table; the DNA served to infer D and trimming. The sample carries roughly 170,000 clones, about four fifths recorded once. Trimming left V 5 bases short and J 4 bases short, with 17 bases between. CDR1 and CDR2 from the germline V gene are LNHDA and SQIVND (reference sequence). CDR3 length: 15 residues.

Source material: peripheral blood. The TCR comes from a woman in her sixties with COVID-19, enrolled during active disease. This chain joins TRBV19 and TRBJ1-2; the D gene is possibly TRBD1 (6 bases). DNA of the CDR3: TGTGCCAGTAGTGAGGAAAGACAGGCCTTCTATGGCTACACCTTC. As protein: CASSEERQAFYGYTF.